Included here is one T cell receptor beta chain sequence, with context. The participants were between about 18 and 100 years old and came from 24 US areas. Germline CDR1 SEHNR, CDR2 FQNEAQ (reference sequence). The CDR3 covers 14 residues. V lost 5 bases, J lost 0 bases, and 1 base stayed unmatched. Sequencing used immunoSEQ multiplex PCR; TCRdb keeps in-frame clones, though not all of them. The sample has about 150,000 clones; about 88% are singletons. This specimen comes from a study of blood T cell repertoires in COVID-19. V is TRBV7-9 and J is TRBJ1-5; 7 bases match TRBD1. What was sequenced was PBMCs or T cells enriched from blood (not recorded which). The source is a woman in her forties or fifties who had recovered from COVID-19. CDR3 sequence reads: CASSQGGSNQPQHF. As DNA, the CDR3 is TGTGCCAGCAGCCAGGGGGGTAGCAATCAGCCCCAGCATTTT.